The clone carrying this T cell receptor (beta chain) was detected ten times or more. The target antigen is unknown. Each molecule of TCR cDNA was tagged with one unique molecular identifier. TCRdb recomputed calls from the 5' RACE reads with MiXCR, one row per CDR3 protein. The sample carries about 22,000 distinct CDR3 sequences, approximately 4.4% recorded once. Time point noted: sample taken at primary tumor resection. Unsorted tumor, nontumor lung tissue or cryopreserved PBMC supplied the whole RNA. This entry is derived from a study of spatial heterogeneity in lung cancer. As for the study in general: The average appearance count of each unique TCR and UMI combination in raw reads was more than 9.5. Study-wide results and limits: Resection blood, more than follow-up blood, showed ubiquitous expanded tumor TCRs.

In germline, CDR1 is SGHDT, CDR2 YYEEEE. Trimming took 8 bases from V and 4 from J, leaving 18 bases between them. This CDR3 comprises 14 residues. The genes are TRBV5-6 and TRBJ1-1, with D possibly matching TRBD1 (6 bases). The sample here was PBMCs, taken at surgery. The TCR originated in a male donor with early-stage non-small cell lung cancer. CDR3 region: CASAVGARVTEAFF. The DNA of the CDR3 is TGTGCCAGTGCTGTGGGGGCTCGGGTCACTGAAGCTTTCTTT.